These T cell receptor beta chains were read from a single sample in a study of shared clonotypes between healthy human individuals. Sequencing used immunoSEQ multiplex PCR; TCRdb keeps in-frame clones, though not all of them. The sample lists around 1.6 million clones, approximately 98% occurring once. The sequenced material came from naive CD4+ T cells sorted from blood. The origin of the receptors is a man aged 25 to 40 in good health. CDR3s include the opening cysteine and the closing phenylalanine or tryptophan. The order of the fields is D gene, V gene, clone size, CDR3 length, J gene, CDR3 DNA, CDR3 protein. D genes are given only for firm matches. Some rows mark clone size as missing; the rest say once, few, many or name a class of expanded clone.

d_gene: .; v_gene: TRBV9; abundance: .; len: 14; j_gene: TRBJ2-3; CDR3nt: TGTGCCAGCAGCGTAGCTGGAAGCACAGATACGCAGTATTTT; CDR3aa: CASSVAGSTDTQYF
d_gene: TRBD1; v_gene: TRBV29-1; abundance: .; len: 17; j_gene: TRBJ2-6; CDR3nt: TGCAGCGTTGTACTGGACAGGGCGCTTCCTGGGGCCAACGTCCTGACTTTC; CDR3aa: CSVVLDRALPGANVLTF
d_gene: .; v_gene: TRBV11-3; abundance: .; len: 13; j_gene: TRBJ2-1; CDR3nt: TGTGCCAGCAGCTTAACGACGGGCAATGAGCAGTTCTTC; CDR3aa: CASSLTTGNEQFF
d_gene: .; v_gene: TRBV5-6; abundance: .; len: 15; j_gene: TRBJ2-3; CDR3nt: TGTGCCAGCAGCTCGCTTGGGGAACTACTCGATACGCAGTATTTT; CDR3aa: CASSSLGELLDTQYF
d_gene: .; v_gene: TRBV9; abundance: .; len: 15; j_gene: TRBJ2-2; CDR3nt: TGTGCCAGCAGCGTAGTGGCCAGCGACACCGGGGAGCTGTTTTTT; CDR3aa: CASSVVASDTGELFF
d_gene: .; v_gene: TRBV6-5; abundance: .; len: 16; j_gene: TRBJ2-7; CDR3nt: TGTGCCAGCAGTTACTCGACGGGGATTGGTTCCTACGAGCAGTACTTC; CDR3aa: CASSYSTGIGSYEQYF
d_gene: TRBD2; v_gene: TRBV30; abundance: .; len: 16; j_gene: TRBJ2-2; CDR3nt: TGTGCCTGGAGTGGGGGGACTAGCGGAGACACCGGGGAGCTGTTTTTT; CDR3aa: CAWSGGTSGDTGELFF
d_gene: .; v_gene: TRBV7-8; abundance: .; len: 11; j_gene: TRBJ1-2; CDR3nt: TGTGCCAGCAGCTCAGACATTGGCTACACCTTC; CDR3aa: CASSSDIGYTF
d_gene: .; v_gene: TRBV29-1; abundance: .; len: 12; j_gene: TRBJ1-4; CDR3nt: TGCAGCGCCCAGGGAGGGAATGAAAAACTGTTTTTT; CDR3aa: CSAQGGNEKLFF
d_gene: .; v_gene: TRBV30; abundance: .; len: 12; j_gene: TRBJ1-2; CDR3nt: TGTGCCTGGTCCCCGGGCCTCGGCGGCTACACCTTC; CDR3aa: CAWSPGLGGYTF
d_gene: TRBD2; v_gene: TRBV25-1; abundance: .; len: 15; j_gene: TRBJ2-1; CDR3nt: TGTGCCAGCAGTGAACTAGCGGGAGAGGCCAATGAGCAGTTCTTC; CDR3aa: CASSELAGEANEQFF
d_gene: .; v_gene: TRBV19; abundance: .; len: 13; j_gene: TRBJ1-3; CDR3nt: TGTGCCAGTTCTCCTTTGCCTGGAAACACCATATATTTT; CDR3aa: CASSPLPGNTIYF
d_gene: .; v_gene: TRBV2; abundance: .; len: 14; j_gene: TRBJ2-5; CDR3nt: TGTGCCAGCAGTAGTAACACGCAACAAGAGACCCAGTACTTC; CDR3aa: CASSSNTQQETQYF
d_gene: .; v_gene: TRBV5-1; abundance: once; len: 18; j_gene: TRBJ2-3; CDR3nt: TGCGCCAGCAGCTTGGCTGGTAGGGCTTGGGGTCTCACAGATACGCAGTATTTT; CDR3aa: CASSLAGRAWGLTDTQYF
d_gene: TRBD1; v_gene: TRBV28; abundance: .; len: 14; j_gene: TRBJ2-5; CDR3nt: TGTGCCAGCAGTCGGGACAGGGGAGGAGAGACCCAGTACTTC; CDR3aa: CASSRDRGGETQYF
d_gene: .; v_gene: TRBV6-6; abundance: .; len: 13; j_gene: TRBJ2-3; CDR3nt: TGTGCCAGCAGTTACCCGGGCACAGATACGCAGTATTTT; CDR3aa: CASSYPGTDTQYF
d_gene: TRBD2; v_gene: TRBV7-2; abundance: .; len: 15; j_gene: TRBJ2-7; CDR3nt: TGTGCCAGCAGCATGGGACTAGCGGGCCACTACGAGCAGTACTTC; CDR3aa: CASSMGLAGHYEQYF
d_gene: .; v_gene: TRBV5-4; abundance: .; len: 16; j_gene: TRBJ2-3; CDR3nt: TGTGCCAGCAGCTCCCGTACGGGAGCGGGCATGGATACGCAGTATTTT; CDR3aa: CASSSRTGAGMDTQYF
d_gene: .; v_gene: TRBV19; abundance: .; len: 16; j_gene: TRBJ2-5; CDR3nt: TGTGCCAGTAGTGTACAACAGGGCGCCTTGGGAGAGACCCAGTACTTC; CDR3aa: CASSVQQGALGETQYF
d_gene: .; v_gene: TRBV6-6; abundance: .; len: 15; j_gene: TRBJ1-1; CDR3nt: TGTGCCAGCAGTGCTAGACAGCCTCAGAACACTGAAGCTTTCTTT; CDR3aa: CASSARQPQNTEAFF
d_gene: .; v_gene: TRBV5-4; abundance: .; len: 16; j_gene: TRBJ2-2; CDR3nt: TGTGCCAGCAGCTTGGCCCTAGGGGCGAACACCGGGGAGCTGTTTTTT; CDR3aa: CASSLALGANTGELFF
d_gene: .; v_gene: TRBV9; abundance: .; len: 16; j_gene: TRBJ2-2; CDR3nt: TGTGCCAGCAGCGTAGAAGGGACTCTGAACACCGGGGAGCTGTTTTTT; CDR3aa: CASSVEGTLNTGELFF
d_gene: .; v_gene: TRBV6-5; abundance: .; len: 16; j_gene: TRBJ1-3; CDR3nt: TGTGCCAGCAGTTCCTCCGCACTCCACTATGGAAACACCATATATTTT; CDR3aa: CASSSSALHYGNTIYF
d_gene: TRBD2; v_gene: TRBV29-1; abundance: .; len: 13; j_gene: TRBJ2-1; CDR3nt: TGCAGCGTTGGGTCGAGCGGGAGGGGTGAGCAGTTCTTC; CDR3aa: CSVGSSGRGEQFF
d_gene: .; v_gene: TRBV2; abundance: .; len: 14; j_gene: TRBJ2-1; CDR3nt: TGTGCCAGCAGTGAAGATCGGGGACCCAATGAGCAGTTCTTC; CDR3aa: CASSEDRGPNEQFF
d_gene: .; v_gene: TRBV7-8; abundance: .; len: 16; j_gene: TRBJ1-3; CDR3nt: TGTGCCAGCAGCTTAGTTGGTGGGGGCTCTGGAAACACCATATATTTT; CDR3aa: CASSLVGGGSGNTIYF
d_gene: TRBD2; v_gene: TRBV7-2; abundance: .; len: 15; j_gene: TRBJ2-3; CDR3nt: TGTGCCAGCAGCTTAAGTGGACTAGCGACAGATACGCAGTATTTT; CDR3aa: CASSLSGLATDTQYF
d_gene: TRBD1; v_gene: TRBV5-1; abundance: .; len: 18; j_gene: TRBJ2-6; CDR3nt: TGCGCCAGCAGCCTCGTCGGGACAGGGTCGCCTGGGGCCAACGTCCTGACTTTC; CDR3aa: CASSLVGTGSPGANVLTF
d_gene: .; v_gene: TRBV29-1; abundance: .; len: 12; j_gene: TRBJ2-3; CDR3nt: TGCAGCGTTGGGGGGGGCACAGATACGCAGTATTTT; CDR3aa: CSVGGGTDTQYF
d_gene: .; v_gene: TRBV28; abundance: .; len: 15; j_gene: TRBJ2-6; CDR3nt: TGTGCCAGCAGTCAGGGGGGCTCTGGGGCCAACGTCCTGACTTTC; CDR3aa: CASSQGGSGANVLTF
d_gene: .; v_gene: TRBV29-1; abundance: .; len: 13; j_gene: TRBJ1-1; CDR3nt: TGCAGCGTCCTCCGGTTTGAAGAAACTGAAGCTTTCTTT; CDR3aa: CSVLRFEETEAFF
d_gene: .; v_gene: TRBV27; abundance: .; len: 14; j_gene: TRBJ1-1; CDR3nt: TGTGCCAGCAGTTCCTCCGCCAGGGTCACTGAAGCTTTCTTT; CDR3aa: CASSSSARVTEAFF
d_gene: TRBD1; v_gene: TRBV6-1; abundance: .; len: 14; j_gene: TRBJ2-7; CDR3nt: TGTGCCAGCAGTGACGGGACAGGGGGTAGGGAGCAGTACTTC; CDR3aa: CASSDGTGGREQYF
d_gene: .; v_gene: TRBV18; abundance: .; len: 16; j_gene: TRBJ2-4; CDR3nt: TGTGCCAGCTCACCAAAGGCGTCGCTAGCCAAAAACATTCAGTACTTC; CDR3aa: CASSPKASLAKNIQYF
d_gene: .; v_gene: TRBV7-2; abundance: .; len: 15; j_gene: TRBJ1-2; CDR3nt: TGTGCCAGCAGCTTATTGGGGGGGCGCGGTAGTGGCTACACCTTC; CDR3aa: CASSLLGGRGSGYTF
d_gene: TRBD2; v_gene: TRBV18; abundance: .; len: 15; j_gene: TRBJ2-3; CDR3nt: TGTGCCAGCTCACCAAAGGCTAGCGGTATAGATACGCAGTATTTT; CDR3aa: CASSPKASGIDTQYF
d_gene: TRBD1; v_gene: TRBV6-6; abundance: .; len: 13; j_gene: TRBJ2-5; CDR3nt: TGTGCCAGCAGTTACGCCAGGGGGGAGACCCAGTACTTC; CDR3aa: CASSYARGETQYF
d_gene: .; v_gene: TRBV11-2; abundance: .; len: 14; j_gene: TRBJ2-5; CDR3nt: TGTGCCAGCAGCTTATTCCGGGGTGCAGAGACCCAGTACTTC; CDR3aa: CASSLFRGAETQYF
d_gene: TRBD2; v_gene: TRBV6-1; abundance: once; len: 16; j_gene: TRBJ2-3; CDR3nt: TGTGCCAGCAGTGATGTTGGCGGGAGGGCCGTGGATACGCAGTATTTT; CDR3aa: CASSDVGGRAVDTQYF
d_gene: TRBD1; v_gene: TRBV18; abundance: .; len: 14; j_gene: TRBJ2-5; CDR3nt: TGTGCCAGCTCACCGCAACAGGGGCTCGAGACCCAGTACTTC; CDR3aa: CASSPQQGLETQYF
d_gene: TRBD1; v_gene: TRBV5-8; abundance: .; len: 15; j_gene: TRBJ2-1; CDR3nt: TGTGCCAGCAGCCGGAGACAGGGGGCGAGAGATGAGCAGTTCTTC; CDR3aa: CASSRRQGARDEQFF
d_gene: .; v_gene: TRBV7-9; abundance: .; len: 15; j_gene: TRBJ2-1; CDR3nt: TGTGCCAGCAGCTTAGCCCTACCGTCCTACAATGAGCAGTTCTTC; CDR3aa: CASSLALPSYNEQFF
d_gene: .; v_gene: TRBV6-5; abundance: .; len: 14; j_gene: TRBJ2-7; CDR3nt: TGTGCCAGCAGTTACGTAGGCAGCAAGCGCGAGCAGTACTTC; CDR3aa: CASSYVGSKREQYF
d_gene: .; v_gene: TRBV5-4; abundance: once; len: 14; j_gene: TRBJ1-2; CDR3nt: TGTGCCAGCAGCCCAGACAGGAGCTACTATGGCTACACCTTC; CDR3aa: CASSPDRSYYGYTF
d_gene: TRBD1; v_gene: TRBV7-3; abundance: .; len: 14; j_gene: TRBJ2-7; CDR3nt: TGTGCCAGCAGCCGACAGGGGGGGTCCTACGAGCAGTACTTC; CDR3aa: CASSRQGGSYEQYF
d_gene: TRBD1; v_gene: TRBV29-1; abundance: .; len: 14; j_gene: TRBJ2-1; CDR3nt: TGCAGCGTTGAGACAGGGGTCGGGTTCAATGAGCAGTTCTTC; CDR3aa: CSVETGVGFNEQFF
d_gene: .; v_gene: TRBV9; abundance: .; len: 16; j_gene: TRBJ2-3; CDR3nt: TGTGCCAGCAGCGCCTCACCTGGGGCTAGCACAGATACGCAGTATTTT; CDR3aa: CASSASPGASTDTQYF
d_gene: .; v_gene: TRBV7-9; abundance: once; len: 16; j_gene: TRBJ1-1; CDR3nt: TGTGCCAGCAGCTTAAGGTCTGGGGCCCGGAACACTGAAGCTTTCTTT; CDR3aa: CASSLRSGARNTEAFF
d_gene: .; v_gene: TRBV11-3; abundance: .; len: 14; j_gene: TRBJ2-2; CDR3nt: TGTGCCAGCAGCTACGACGGGAACACCGGGGAGCTGTTTTTT; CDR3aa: CASSYDGNTGELFF
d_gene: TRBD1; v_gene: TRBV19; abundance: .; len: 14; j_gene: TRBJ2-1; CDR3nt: TGTGCCAGTACCGGGACAGGAGAGTACAATGAGCAGTTCTTC; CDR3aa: CASTGTGEYNEQFF
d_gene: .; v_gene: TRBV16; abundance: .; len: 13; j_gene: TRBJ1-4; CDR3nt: TGTGCCAGCAGCCAACCAGGGGTGCAGAAACTGTTTTTT; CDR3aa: CASSQPGVQKLFF
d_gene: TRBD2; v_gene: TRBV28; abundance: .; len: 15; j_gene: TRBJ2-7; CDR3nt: TGTGCCAGCAGTTTACTCGGGGGGGAAACGCGGTGGCAGTACTTC; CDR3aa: CASSLLGGETRWQYF
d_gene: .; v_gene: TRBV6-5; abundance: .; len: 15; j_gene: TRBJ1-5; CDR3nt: TGTGCCAGCAGCCAGACCAGGGGTTCGGGTCAGCCCCAGCATTTT; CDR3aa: CASSQTRGSGQPQHF
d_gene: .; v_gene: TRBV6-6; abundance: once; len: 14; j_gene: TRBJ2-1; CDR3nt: TGTGCCAGCAGATGGGGACCTTCCTACAATGAGCAGTTCTTC; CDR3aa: CASRWGPSYNEQFF
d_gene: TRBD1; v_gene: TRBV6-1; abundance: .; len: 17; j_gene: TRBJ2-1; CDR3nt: TGTGCCAGCAGTGAACCTCGACCCGGGACAGTTTACAATGAGCAGTTCTTC; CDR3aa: CASSEPRPGTVYNEQFF
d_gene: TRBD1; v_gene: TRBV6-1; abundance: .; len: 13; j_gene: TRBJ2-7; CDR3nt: TGTGCCAGCAACCGGGACAGGGTCTACGAGCAGTACTTC; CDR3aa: CASNRDRVYEQYF
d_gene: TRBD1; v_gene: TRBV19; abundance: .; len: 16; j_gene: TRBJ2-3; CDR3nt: TGTGCCAGTAGTATACGGGGGGGACAGGGGACAGATACGCAGTATTTT; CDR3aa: CASSIRGGQGTDTQYF
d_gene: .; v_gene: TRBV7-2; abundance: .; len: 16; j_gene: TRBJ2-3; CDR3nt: TGTGCCAGCAGGTCTCTAGGTGGGGGCCTCACAGATACGCAGTATTTT; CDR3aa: CASRSLGGGLTDTQYF
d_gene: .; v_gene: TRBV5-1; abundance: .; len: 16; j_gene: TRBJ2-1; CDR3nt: TGCGCCAGCAGCCCGGTCGTAACTCGCATCGGGAATGAGCAGTTCTTC; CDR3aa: CASSPVVTRIGNEQFF
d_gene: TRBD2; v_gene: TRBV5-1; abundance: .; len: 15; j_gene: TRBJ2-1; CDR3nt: TGCGCCAGCAGCTTGGGGACTAGCGTACCAAATGAGCAGTTCTTC; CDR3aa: CASSLGTSVPNEQFF